This T cell receptor (beta chain) is drawn from a study of T-cell reconstitution after alpha-beta-depleted transplantation in children. Molecular barcoding with unique molecular identifiers was used for the TCRbeta library. Using its own MiXCR run on the PCR reads, TCRdb lists one record per CDR3 protein. The repertoire holds about 460,000 distinct CDR3 sequences, with roughly 10% as singletons. This CDR3 region has 16 residues. V lost 0 bases, J lost 4 bases, and 13 bases lay in between. The germline gives CDR1 SEHNR, CDR2 FQNEAQ (reference sequence). The V gene is TRBV7-9, the J gene TRBJ2-1, with a tentative D call TRBD1 (6 bases). Material: PBMCs, mostly from graft donor cells, obtained 180 days after TCRalphabeta/CD19-depleted stem cell transplant. This TCR was recovered from a female patient aged 2-10 years who had a stem cell transplant for aplastic anemia, so the T cells may come from the graft donor. The CDR3 nucleotides are TGTGCCAGCAGCTTAGCGGGGGCCGGTCTTTACAATGAGCAGTTCTTC. This encodes CASSLAGAGLYNEQFF.